Below are 19 T cell receptor beta chains sequenced from a single sample in a study of T cell repertoires in cytomegalovirus infection. The antigens of these receptors remain unknown. TCRdb called the reads again in MiXCR, with one record for every CDR3 protein. The sample includes approximately 910,000 distinct CDR3 sequences, around a third of them seen just once. The sample in question was cultured CD8+ T cells from PBMCs, obtained from culture after CMV antigen stimulation. The source is a human donor in good health (CMV status not recorded). Some clones in this sample may be carry-over from other donors' samples.

On this clonotype: A much larger clone is a single base away; this may be a read error. This chain joins TRBV7-2 and TRBJ1-6; 7 bases fit TRBD1. The CDR3 sequence is 16 residues long. V was pared by 4 bases and J by 1 base, with 4 bases of the junction left unmatched. Germline V CDR1 and CDR2: SGHTA, FQGNSA. CDR3 sequence reads: CASSSQGESYNSPLHF. Here the CDR3 DNA reads TGTGCCAGCAGCTCCCAGGGGGAATCCTATAATTCACCCCTCCACTTT. Drawing the rest from reference TRBV7-2 and TRBJ1-6, the complete variable domain is GAGVSQSPSNKVTEKGKDVELRCDPISGHTALYWYRQSLGQGLEFLIYFQGNSAPDKSGLPSDRFSAERTGGSVSTLTIQRTQQEDSAVYLCASSSQGESYNSPLHFGNGTRLTVT.

This clonotype was seen at least ten times. CDR3 protein: CASSVALTLYSGANVLTF. The CDR3 DNA reads as TGTGCCAGCAGCGTCGCGCTTACCTTATACTCTGGGGCCAACGTCCTGACTTTC. J is TRBJ2-6 and V is TRBV7-6; D is undetermined. Germline V gene data show CDR1 as SGHVS and CDR2 as FNYEAQ. There are 18 residues in the CDR3. V was pared by 5 bases and J by 0 bases, with 17 bases between.

This clonotype was counted ten times or more. The V gene is TRBV27, the J gene TRBJ1-2; 7 bases map to TRBD1. This CDR3 is 14 amino acids long. Germline V gene data show CDR1 as MNHEY and CDR2 as SMNVEV (reference sequence). J gave up 3 bases and V 8 bases, and 9 bases lay outside the gene matches. The CDR3 DNA is TGTGCCAGCGCGCTTGTCGGGACAGACTATGGCTACACCTTC. Protein sequence: CASALVGTDYGYTF.

CDR3 DNA: TGTGCCAGCAGCGCACGACTAGCGCCTAGCACAGATACGCAGTATTTT. Translation: CASSARLAPSTDTQYF. The J gene is TRBJ2-3, the V gene TRBV13, with TRBD2 matching over 8 bases. CDR1 PRHDT and CDR2 FYEKMQ come from the germline V gene (reference sequence). V shed 5 bases and J 0 bases; nucleotides not matched to a gene: 7. There are 16 residues in the CDR3.

This clonotype appeared a few times. The CDR3 loop is CASSFGTGDNYGYTF. DNA for the CDR3: TGTGCCAGCAGCTTCGGGACAGGGGATAACTATGGCTACACCTTC. This sequence joins TRBV5-6 and TRBJ1-2; 10 bases are a match to TRBD1. V was clipped by 2 bases and J by 1 base; unmatched bases: 2. The CDR3 length is 15 residues. The germline V gene encodes CDR1 SGHDT and CDR2 YYEEEE.

The table lists this clonotype with a few counts. The V gene is TRBV6-5, the J gene TRBJ2-5; D gene uncertain. The V end was cut by 7 bases, the J end by 5 bases, with 11 bases between. This CDR3 spans 12 amino acids. CDR1 MNHEY and CDR2 SVGAGI come from the germline V gene. CDR3 sequence reads: CASTPDWETQYF. The CDR3 DNA is TGTGCCAGCACCCCGGATTGGGAGACCCAGTACTTC.

The CDR3 region has the DNA TGCAGTGCGCCCTGGGCGGGGGGGCCGATTGGGTCCTACGAGCAGTACTTC. Its protein product is CSAPWAGGPIGSYEQYF. The rearrangement links TRBV20-1 to TRBJ2-7; 9 nucleotides align to TRBD2. Germline-derived CDR1 and CDR2 are DFQATT and SNEGSKA (reference sequence). The CDR3 contains 17 residues. Unmatched junction bases numbered 16, after V lost 6 bases and J lost 1 base.

In this sample, this clonotype turned up many times. The gene calls are TRBV7-2 and TRBJ2-7; 8 bases are shared with TRBD1. CDR1 is SGHTA and CDR2 is FQGNSA in the germline V gene. J lost 6 bases, V lost 5 bases, and 9 bases had no gene match. CDR3 size: 14 residues. In nucleotides, the CDR3 is TGTGCCAGCAGCCCCTACATACAGGGGGGCGAGCAGTACTTC. The encoded protein is CASSPYIQGGEQYF.

This clonotype was picked up a small number of times. J is TRBJ1-1 and V is TRBV7-9; D unresolved. Germline loops: CDR1 SEHNR, CDR2 FQNEAQ (reference sequence). The CDR3 extends over 15 amino acids. Trimming pared 6 bases from V and 4 bases from J, leaving 18 bases between. The CDR3 loop is CASRQPDVAGTEAFF. CDR3 DNA sequence: TGTGCCAGCAGACAACCCGACGTTGCTGGCACTGAAGCTTTCTTT.

This chain connects TRBV28 to TRBJ1-5; D uncertain. Looked up from germline, CDR1 is MDHEN and CDR2 is SYDVKM. The CDR3 is 13 amino acids. Trimming stripped 8 bases from V and 5 bases from J, with 13 bases between. The CDR3 protein is CASLKWRHQPQHF. CDR3 nucleotide sequence: TGTGCCAGCCTCAAGTGGAGGCATCAGCCCCAGCATTTT. Combining the CDR3 with reference TRBV28 and TRBJ1-5 gives the whole variable domain DVKVTQSSRYLVKRTGEKVFLECVQDMDHENMFWYRQDPGLGLRLIYFSYDVKMKEKGDIPEGYSVSREKKERFSLILESASTNQTSMYLCASLKWRHQPQHFGDGTRLSIL.

The chain joins TRBV7-8 to TRBJ2-5; TRBD1 agrees at 7 bases. The CDR3 consists of 17 residues. Germline loops: CDR1 SGHVS, CDR2 FQNEAQ. Germline trimming cut 5 bases from V and 0 bases from J; bases unmatched to any gene: 12. The CDR3 protein is CASSNRLPGQYQETQYF. CDR3 DNA sequence: TGTGCCAGCAGCAACCGTCTCCCGGGACAGTACCAAGAGACCCAGTACTTC.

The V call is TRBV7-6, the J call TRBJ2-1, with 15 nucleotides matching TRBD2. The CDR3 runs to 15 residues. V lost 1 base to trimming and J lost 10 bases; unmatched junction nucleotides: 2. The V gene's germline CDR1 is SGHVS and CDR2 FNYEAQ. The CDR3 bases are TGTGCCAGCAGCTTAGTAGGACTAGCGGGGGGGGAGCAGTTCTTC. Translation gives CASSLVGLAGGEQFF.

This clonotype was observed a handful of times. This chain links TRBV5-6 with TRBJ1-5; TRBD1 agrees at 8 bases. This CDR3 is 15 amino acids long. Germline-derived CDR1 and CDR2 are SGHDT and YYEEEE. V gave up 0 bases and J gave up 7 bases; unmatched junction bases: 6. CDR3 region: CASSLGAGGRQPQHF. CDR3 DNA sequence: TGTGCCAGCAGCTTGGGAGCAGGGGGCAGGCAGCCCCAGCATTTT.

This sequence joins TRBV20-1 and TRBJ1-5; perhaps TRBD1 as D (5 bases). Trimming left V 6 bases short and J 6 bases short, with 18 bases between. This CDR3 has 14 residues. CDR1 and CDR2 from the germline V gene are DFQATT and SNEGSKA (reference sequence). The CDR3 DNA reads as TGCAGTGCCGATGGACCGGGGGGTAGTCAGCCCCAGCATTTT. Translating gives CSADGPGGSQPQHF.

This clonotype was seen only a few times. The genes are TRBV19 and TRBJ1-1; tentatively, D is TRBD1 (6 bases). Germline-derived CDR1 and CDR2 are LNHDA and SQIVND (reference sequence). The CDR3 has 13 residues. V shed 3 bases and J shed 1 base, with 6 bases lying between them. The CDR3 DNA sequence: TGTGCCAGTAGTATGGACAGGAACACTGAAGCTTTCTTT. It codes for CASSMDRNTEAFF.

There are many counts of this clonotype. J is TRBJ2-1 and V is TRBV7-2; 10 bases line up with TRBD2. This CDR3 is 15 amino acids long. CDR1 SGHTA and CDR2 FQGNSA come from the germline V gene. Trimming removed 1 base from V and 9 bases from J; junction bases left unmatched: 6. The CDR3 DNA follows: TGTGCCAGCAGCTTAGAGCGGGGGGGCTTTAGTGAGCAGTTCTTC. The encoded protein is CASSLERGGFSEQFF.

This clonotype turned up a few times. The chain has TRBV3-1 and TRBJ2-2, with D perhaps matching TRBD1 or TRBD2 (6 bases each). This CDR3 is built from 15 residues. CDR1 and CDR2 (germline): LGHDT, YNNKEL (reference sequence). V shed 4 bases and J shed 7 bases, with 16 bases lying between them. The CDR3 DNA reads as TGTGCCAGCAGCCGAGGAGGGGGGCCCGGCGGGGAGCTGTTTTTT. Protein: CASSRGGGPGGELFF.

The chain is built from TRBV4-2 and TRBJ2-5, with TRBD2 matching 14 bases. Germline V gene data show CDR1 as LGHNA and CDR2 as YNFKEQ. The CDR3 extends over 18 amino acids. With 4 bases clipped from V and 3 bases from J, the junction kept 10 bases outside the gene matches. Here the CDR3 reads CASSRQPGLAGEEETQYF. The CDR3 DNA is TGTGCCAGCAGCCGCCAACCGGGACTAGCGGGGGAGGAAGAGACCCAGTACTTC.

The chain combines TRBV7-6 with TRBJ2-7; D not certain. Germline V lookup: CDR1 SGHVS, CDR2 FNYEAQ. V gave up 4 bases and J gave up 6 bases, with 13 bases separating them. The CDR3 runs to 13 residues. This chain's CDR3 is CASSSDIGPEQYF. The CDR3 coding sequence is TGTGCCAGCAGCTCCGACATAGGTCCCGAGCAGTACTTC.